This T cell receptor beta chain is drawn from a study of cytomegalovirus exposure and HLA in healthy donors (dated by TCRdb to 2016 to 2017). The study in broad terms: An earlier analysis of fewer than 750 of the donors reported about 300 Gb of sequence data and 117 million unique TCR beta sequences obtained from about 180 million T cells. The number of typed donors differed by locus: about 629-640 for A, B, C, DRB1 and DQB1; 500 to 550 for DQA1; some 610 for DPA1; and some 450 for DPB1. Because of strong linkage in the cohort, five DR-DQ haplotypes were treated as single units for association and clustering. The later analysis used no new phenotypic data to find candidate immune exposures, relying instead on TCR beta sequences and their occurrence across donors. The study aimed to test whether cataloging public T cell receptors could reveal signatures of past pathogen exposure. Alongside the repertoire data, information on donor age, sex, ethnicity and CMV serostatus was compiled. An earlier analysis of around 640 of the donors used high-throughput TCR beta sequencing to judge whether each TCR beta V gene segment behaved as functional or pseudogenic. Among almost 400 genotyped donors of the cohort, an average of about 240,000 unique TCR beta nucleotide sequences were sequenced per donor, roughly 20% of them non-productive. A later analysis re-analyzed previously published TCR beta repertoires from 550 to 700 donors and added high-resolution HLA genotyping to study TCR occurrence patterns. HLA typing included class I and class II loci at four-digit resolution. A later genetic analysis used genome-wide SNP genotypes for 398 of the 666 donors, treating that subset as a discovery cohort. An early release that covered some 640 HLA-typed donors contained approximately 300 gigabases of sequencing data and 70 million to 100 million unique TCR sequences. All discovery cohort repertoires had been generated on a single sequencing platform. High-throughput TCR immunosequencing, statistical association of individual TCRs with disease status, and machine learning were combined to predict cytomegalovirus infection status. The study profiled the T cell repertoires of hundreds of subjects by immunosequencing and related them to cytomegalovirus serostatus. Besides the first cohort of around 700 subjects, a separate validation cohort made up of 120 different subjects was used. The genetic ancestry cluster associated with self-reported Caucasian donors included 80% to 90% of the roughly 410 genotyped donors.

Library method: the immunoSEQ multiplex PCR assay. The multiplex PCR relied on a mix of 60 forward primers for TCR Vbeta segments and 13 reverse primers for TCR Jbeta segments. The CDR3 region of rearranged TCR beta genes was amplified from genomic DNA with a multiplex PCR assay. The amplified TCR beta libraries were sequenced on the Illumina HiSeq System as 87-base-pair reads. The paper's processing steps were these. Across the 700 or so repertoires, a later analysis counted 75 million to 90 million unique TCR beta chains, some 11 million of which were shared by at least two donors. Raw reads were error-corrected and collapsed into unique sequences with a nearest-neighbor algorithm that merged closely related sequences to remove PCR and sequencing errors. Alignment of CDR3 sequences to IMGT reference sequences was used to assign V, D and J gene segments. For a sequence to be retained, a match of at least six nucleotides to both a V gene segment and a J gene segment was required. Rearrangements were called productive when the CDR3 lacked stop codons and stayed in frame with V and J; all others were non-productive. Following IMGT convention, CDR3 was defined as the stretch from the second conserved V-encoded cysteine up to the conserved J-encoded phenylalanine. The earlier analysis of about 530 of the donors excluded any sequence lacking an unambiguous match to a single V gene segment. In an earlier analysis of more than 500 of the donors, a V segment was called functional when productive rearrangements were above 56.7%, and segregating when the standard deviation between donors exceeded 5%. A statistical classification framework was built for diagnosing cytomegalovirus status from the catalog of TCR beta chain sequences. In a later analysis, TCR nucleotide sequences were compared against IMGT/GENE-DB human TR gene sequences so that V and J genes could be assigned. A later analysis assigned CDR3 sequences and most-parsimonious VDJ recombination scenarios with the TCRdist pipeline. In a later analysis, each TCR beta chain was defined by its CDR3 amino acid sequence together with its V-gene family, and reads without a unique V-gene family were excluded. A later analysis removed several hundred highly shared, low-generation-probability nucleotide sequences to deal with suspected cross-contamination and a sequencing artifact. In a later analysis, a clonal expansion index was calculated for each public chain from normalized within-repertoire ranks of inferred template counts. Generation probabilities in a later analysis came from a VDJ recombination model fitted to out-of-frame rearrangements, and those results were checked against IGoR. A later analysis scored TCR-TCR, TCR-HLA and TCR-CMV co-occurrence with hypergeometric tests, applying a repertoire-size bias correction to TCR pairs. A later analysis estimated false discovery rates by permuting HLA or CMV assignments 20 times. A later analysis grouped co-occurring TCRs with DBSCAN, adding TCRdist sequence similarity when clustering within HLA-allele-positive subsets. For co-occurrence clustering, repertoires with fewer than 30,000 or more than 120,000 public chains were excluded, along with roughly 5 repertoires with anomalous nucleotide sharing. The table comes from immuneACCESS by way of TCRdb, which keeps in-frame sequences with V and J called. Part of the clones is missing from these tables; in studies checked, under half for an unresolved V gene and the rest for unknown reasons. The V and J calls and clone size come from that table; D and trimming were worked out from the DNA. This sample comprises hundreds of thousands of clones, just under 85% of them detected only once. The ten top clones hold 0.58% of the sample.

The cohort comprised more than 550 healthy bone marrow donors. At the time of sampling, all cohort members were nominally healthy, though unrecorded immune exposures were likely present. The donor tested CMV seronegative, placing the donor among the 350 to 400 seronegative members of the cohort. Each donor provided a peripheral blood sample, and peripheral blood mononuclear cells were used for TCR beta sequencing. Genomic DNA extraction from the blood cell samples was performed with the Qiagen DNeasy Blood Extraction Kit. From the germline V gene, CDR1 is SGHRS and CDR2 is YFSETQ. At the junction V is shortened by 2 bases and J by 4 bases, with 19 bases in between. The CDR3 sequence holds 16 residues, the cysteine and phenylalanine included. Here the CDR3 DNA is all that survives: 48 bases in frame from base 1. General findings and caveats noted by the study authors: Most CMV-associated TCR beta chains appeared to be HLA-restricted in a later analysis, and the HLA associations seemed to be driven largely by CMV exposure. The cohort was sequenced for TCR beta chains only, and without alpha or paired-chain data the features that could be detected were limited. In an earlier analysis of about 600 of the donors, most TCR beta V segments appeared in productive rearrangements about 87% or about 30% of the time, broadly matching IMGT annotations. The sequencing pipeline was judged likely to have produced a cluster of highly shared sequence variants as a technical artifact. The authors suggested that the approach could potentially be generalized to other disease states and immunological phenotypes. In a later analysis, several top co-occurrence clusters were reported to appear linked to parvovirus B19, influenza, CMV and Epstein-Barr virus. In a later analysis, TCR association rates were found to vary across HLA loci, with the most associated TCRs seen for DRB1 alleles and the fewest for HLA-C alleles. A further reported finding was that TCR beta sequences accurately predicted the HLA-A and HLA-B alleles for most subjects in the first cohort. Strong co-occurrence of HLA alleles, especially DR and DQ, made assigning TCR associations to individual alleles difficult. The classifier was reported to diagnose cytomegalovirus status with high specificity and sensitivity in both the original cohort and the validation cohort. The presence/absence analyses assumed that sequencing depth was roughly uniform across donors, and that assumption may not be true. Because counts were too low, under 20 rarely observed V segments, including chromosome 9 orphons, were left out of the earlier analysis of some 600 of the donors. Three of the identified cytomegalovirus-associated TCR beta chains were confirmed in vitro to be specific for cytomegalovirus antigens. In a later analysis, HLA-associated TCR beta chains were found to be more clonally expanded and to have lower generation probabilities than equally common non-associated chains. In a later genetic analysis, a missense DCLRE1C variant was associated with V-gene and J-gene trimming of TCR beta chains, and the association was replicated in an independent cohort. The study gave a list of about 150 TCR beta chains associated with cytomegalovirus. According to a later genetic analysis, donors in an Asian-associated ancestry cluster had fewer N-insertions in productive TCRs than the approximately 700-donor mean. A later analysis associated 16,951 TCR beta sequences with specific HLA alleles at a false discovery rate of 0.05. Because some donors lacked HLA typing at each locus, the association tests relied only on the typed subset. Most TCR sequences were seen in very few donors, while some public TCRs were found in many individuals. For the cohort, immune exposure information was limited to CMV serostatus. Linkage disequilibrium might explain the correlated functional status among segregating V segments, but an unknown experimental factor could not be excluded. The 87-base-pair reads could not distinguish some IMGT-functional V segments, including TRBV6-2 and TRBV6-3, so those segments were excluded.

On this clone: This receptor's antigen is unknown. No base-level quality is on record; no much larger clone is a single base apart.

Specimen: PBMCs. This TCR was sampled from a woman in her thirties or forties in good health and CMV-seronegative. The chain joins TRBV5-1 to TRBJ2-7; possibly the D gene is TRBD1, per 6 matching bases. The CDR3 sequence is CASSFRGQSFPYEQYF. The nucleotides are TGCGCCAGCAGCTTCCGAGGACAGTCATTCCCTTACGAGCAGTACTTC.